The 26 T cell receptor beta chains presented below share a single source sample, sequenced in a study of identical twins. TCRdb ran MiXCR on the 5' RACE reads and lists one entry per CDR3 protein. The sample holds around 680,000 distinct CDR3 sequences, roughly 8% seen once. These data also formed part of another study, on yellow fever vaccine responses in identical twins.

Specimen: PBMCs. The receptors were sampled from a woman under 30 in good health.

This clonotype was detected many times. J is TRBJ2-7 and V is TRBV7-9; the D is unclear. This CDR3 contains 16 residues. Trimming took off 1 base at V and 0 bases at J, with 13 bases between the two ends. Germline V gives CDR1 SEHNR, CDR2 FQNEAQ (reference sequence). The CDR3 sequence is CASSLVDGSDSYEQYF. The CDR3 region has the DNA TGTGCCAGCAGCTTAGTTGACGGGTCCGACTCCTACGAGCAGTACTTC.

In this sample, this clonotype turned up many times. V and J are TRBV10-3 and TRBJ2-7, with D perhaps TRBD2 (6 bases). Germline V gene sequence: CDR1 ENHRY, CDR2 SYGVKD. V gave up 2 bases and J gave up 4 bases, with 15 bases separating them. This CDR3 comprises 15 residues. Here the CDR3 reads CAISEIAGNFYEQYF. The DNA for the CDR3 is TGTGCCATCAGTGAGATTGCGGGAAATTTTTACGAGCAGTACTTC.

In this sample, this clonotype turned up many times. The V and J genes are TRBV5-1 and TRBJ2-2; D remains ambiguous. The length of the CDR3 is 15 residues. The germline V gene encodes CDR1 SGHRS and CDR2 YFSETQ. Trimming took off 2 bases at V and 3 bases at J, with 11 bases between the two ends. In DNA, the CDR3 is TGCGCCAGCAGCTTCTTCCGACGAGACACCGGGGAGCTGTTTTTT. Translated, it gives CASSFFRRDTGELFF. Together with reference TRBV5-1 and TRBJ2-2, the CDR3 gives the full variable domain: KAGVTQTPRYLIKTRGQQVTLSCSPISGHRSVSWYQQTPGQGLQFLFEYFSETQRNKGNFPGRFSGRQFSNSRSEMNVSTLELGDSALYLCASSFFRRDTGELFFGEGSRLTVL.

As DNA, the CDR3 is TGTGCCAGCAGCTCAGGGACTAGCGGGCTTCAAGAGACCCAGTACTTC. It yields the protein CASSSGTSGLQETQYF. This chain uses TRBV7-6 with TRBJ2-5; 12 bases map to TRBD2. This CDR3 has 16 amino acids. V shed 4 bases, J shed 2 bases, and the junction held 5 bases outside the gene matches. Germline-derived CDR1 and CDR2 are SGHVS and FNYEAQ.

This clonotype was observed a few times. The chain uses TRBV5-1 and TRBJ1-1, with a tentative D call TRBD1 (6 bases). The germline V and J ends were trimmed by 7 bases and 0 bases, with 16 bases remaining between them. This CDR3 comprises 15 residues. CDR1 and CDR2 (germline): SGHRS, YFSETQ. The CDR3 protein is CASRRDRTMNTEAFF. The CDR3 coding sequence is TGCGCCAGCCGAAGAGACAGGACGATGAACACTGAAGCTTTCTTT.

This clonotype was picked up many times. This chain uses TRBV4-1 with TRBJ2-1, with D uncertain. Between the trimmed V and J ends, which lost 4 bases and 0 bases, there was a span of 25 bases. Looked up from germline, CDR1 is MGHRA and CDR2 is YSYEKL. The CDR3 sequence is 20 residues long. Here the CDR3 DNA reads TGCGCCAGCAGCCCCGTCGTTACGGCCAGGCAAATGAGCTCCTACAATGAGCAGTTCTTC. Translating it yields CASSPVVTARQMSSYNEQFF.

This clonotype has just a few counts. The rearrangement uses TRBV6-5 and TRBJ2-2; 7 nucleotides line up with TRBD2. V gave up 2 bases and J gave up 1 base; unmatched junction bases: 1. The CDR3 spans 15 residues. The germline V gene encodes CDR1 MNHEY and CDR2 SVGAGI. The CDR3 loop reads CASSYGGGNTGELFF. CDR3 sequence (DNA): TGTGCCAGCAGTTACGGCGGGGGGAACACCGGGGAGCTGTTTTTT.

The sample holds a few counts of this clonotype. The J gene is TRBJ2-1, the V gene TRBV14; D possibly corresponds to TRBD2 (6 bases). V lost 0 bases and J lost 8, with 20 bases in between. This CDR3 has 17 residues. Germline CDR1 and CDR2: SGHDN and FVKESK. The CDR3 sequence: CASSQDSLGGNGDEQFF. CDR3 DNA: TGTGCCAGCAGCCAAGATTCTTTAGGCGGGAATGGGGATGAGCAGTTCTTC.

The gene calls are TRBV6-1 and TRBJ2-2; 7 bases map to TRBD2. The V gene end was trimmed by 3 bases and the J gene end by 2 bases; junction bases not matched to a gene: 6. The CDR3 contains 16 residues. Per the germline V gene, CDR1 is MNHNS and CDR2 is SASEGT. The CDR3 bases are TGTGCCAGCAGTGATAGCGGGCAGCTTAACACCGGGGAGCTGTTTTTT. Its protein product is CASSDSGQLNTGELFF.

In this sample, this clonotype turned up once. This sequence joins TRBV6-1 and TRBJ1-6; TRBD1 might be the D (6 bases). V gave up 6 bases and J gave up 8 bases, with 14 bases separating them. The CDR3 covers 14 residues. Germline lookup yields CDR1 MNHNS and CDR2 SASEGT. The CDR3 loop reads CASRQRDTDSPLHF. CDR3 bases: TGTGCCAGCAGACAGCGGGACACGGATTCACCCCTCCACTTT.

The J gene is TRBJ2-3, the V gene TRBV10-2, with 7 bases fitting TRBD2. This CDR3 region has 14 residues. Unmatched junction bases numbered 5, after V lost 8 bases and J lost 0 bases. In germline, CDR1 is WSHSY, CDR2 SAAADI. The DNA of the CDR3 is TGCGCCAGCGGGAGGGTGGGTAGCACAGATACGCAGTATTTT. Protein product: CASGRVGSTDTQYF.

The V and J genes are TRBV5-1 and TRBJ2-7; D gene ambiguous. The CDR3 is made up of 16 amino acids. The germline V gene encodes CDR1 SGHRS and CDR2 YFSETQ. The germline V and J ends were trimmed by 3 bases and 2 bases, with 18 bases remaining between them. The CDR3 here is CASSYGSLNIAYEQYF. CDR3 in DNA: TGCGCCAGCAGCTACGGGTCCTTGAACATCGCCTACGAGCAGTACTTC.

This clonotype appeared a few times. The J gene is TRBJ2-7, the V gene TRBV7-8, with TRBD1 matching 9 bases. V was pared by 5 bases and J by 5 bases, with 10 bases of the junction left unmatched. From germline, CDR1 is SGHVS and CDR2 FQNEAQ. The CDR3 spans 15 residues. CDR3: CASSLGGTGGDEQYF. In nucleotides, the CDR3 is TGTGCCAGCAGCCTCGGCGGAACAGGGGGCGACGAGCAGTACTTC.

This clonotype was seen a few times. The V call is TRBV14, the J call TRBJ2-7; D unclear. Trimming shortened V by 1 base and J by 5 bases, and 12 bases separated the two germline ends. Per germline, CDR1 SGHDN and CDR2 FVKESK. The CDR3 runs 14 residues. The CDR3 DNA sequence: TGTGCCAGCAGCCAAGGGCTGGTTCTCGACGAGCAGTACTTC. Residues: CASSQGLVLDEQYF.

This clonotype occurred a few times. The chain combines TRBV10-3 with TRBJ2-1; D not resolved. The CDR3 has 12 amino acids. With 6 bases removed from V and 10 bases from J, the gap between germline ends came to 13 bases. Germline values: CDR1 ENHRY, CDR2 SYGVKD. The CDR3 reads CAISIADGEQFF. CDR3 sequence (DNA): TGTGCCATCAGCATAGCCGACGGAGAGCAGTTCTTC.

This clonotype turned up a few times. This chain connects TRBV10-3 to TRBJ2-3; possible D gene TRBD2, 6 bases. V gave up 4 bases and J gave up 0 bases, with 11 bases separating them. Germline CDR1 reads ENHRY; CDR2 reads SYGVKD. CDR3 length: 15 amino acids. DNA of the CDR3: TGTGCCATCAGTGGACTAGTTTCTAGCACAGATACGCAGTATTTT. This encodes CAISGLVSSTDTQYF.

The table lists this clonotype with a few counts. The chain couples TRBV6-5 to TRBJ1-2, with D perhaps matching TRBD1 (6 bases). V was clipped by 0 bases and J by 4 bases, with 12 bases between them. The germline gives CDR1 MNHEY, CDR2 SVGAGI. The CDR3 spans 15 residues. The chain's CDR3 is CASSYSLQGPYGYTF. CDR3 in DNA: TGTGCCAGCAGTTACTCGTTGCAGGGGCCCTATGGCTACACCTTC.

Concerning this clonotype itself: At one boundary the junction diverges from the germline segment, which might be a read error. The chain joins TRBV7-9 to TRBJ2-7; D unresolved. The length of the CDR3 is 13 residues. Germline CDR1 and CDR2: SEHNR and FQNEAQ (reference sequence). The CDR3 nucleotides read TGTGCCAGCAGCTCTGAGGCTTCCTACGAGCGGTACTTC. Translated: CASSSEASYERYF.

In its sample, this clonotype was seen once. This chain connects TRBV6-2 or TRBV6-3 to TRBJ2-7, with D tentatively TRBD1 (6 bases). V was cut by 2 bases and J by 4 bases, with 9 bases left in between. The germline V gene has CDR1 MNHEY and CDR2 SVGEGT. This CDR3 has 13 residues. CDR3 loop: CASSYRQAYEQYF. CDR3 nucleotide sequence: TGTGCCAGCAGTTACAGACAGGCGTACGAGCAGTACTTC.

There are many counts of this clonotype. This chain uses TRBV4-1 with TRBJ1-1, with TRBD1 as a possible D gene (5 bases). Per the germline V gene, CDR1 is MGHRA and CDR2 is YSYEKL. This CDR3 is 17 amino acids long. The germline V and J ends were trimmed by 0 bases and 0 bases, with 14 bases remaining between them. The CDR3 is CASSQDMRGPMNTEAFF. DNA of the CDR3: TGCGCCAGCAGCCAAGATATGAGGGGCCCCATGAACACTGAAGCTTTCTTT.

The chain combines TRBV28 with TRBJ2-7; D gene uncertain. Germline CDR1 is MDHEN and CDR2 is SYDVKM. CDR3 size: 16 residues. V was shortened by 4 bases and J by 3 bases, with 19 bases between the two germline ends. The CDR3 loop is CASSSRWAELNYEQYF. The DNA of the CDR3 is TGTGCCAGCAGTTCTAGATGGGCAGAACTAAACTACGAGCAGTACTTC. Combining the CDR3 with reference TRBV28 and TRBJ2-7 gives the whole variable domain DVKVTQSSRYLVKRTGEKVFLECVQDMDHENMFWYRQDPGLGLRLIYFSYDVKMKEKGDIPEGYSVSREKKERFSLILESASTNQTSMYLCASSSRWAELNYEQYFGPGTRLTVT.

With regard to this clonotype: One end of the junction is discordant with germline, which a read error may explain. The chain employs TRBV7-3 and TRBJ2-7; 10 bases line up with TRBD2. The CDR3 has 14 residues. Germline-derived CDR1 and CDR2 are SGHTA and FQGTGA. CDR3 nucleotides: TGTGCCAGCAGCTCTGGACTAGCGGACTACGTGCAGTACTTC. It translates to CASSSGLADYVQYF. Supplemented by reference TRBV7-3 and TRBJ2-7, the full variable domain reads GAGVSQTPSNKVTEKGKYVELRCDPISGHTALYWYRQSLGQGPEFLIYFQGTGAADDSGLPNDRFFAVRPEGSVSTLKIQRTERGDSAVYLCASSSGLADYVQYFGPGTRLTVT.

The V call is TRBV29-1, the J call TRBJ2-5; 10 positions match TRBD2. Germline lookup yields CDR1 SQVTM and CDR2 ANQGSEA. V dropped 6 bases and J dropped 1; count of bases not matched to a gene: 8. The CDR3 is made up of 15 amino acids. In nucleotides, the CDR3 is TGCAGCGTGGAGCTAGCGGGGGACCCCCAAGAGACCCAGTACTTC. This sequence encodes CSVELAGDPQETQYF.

The V and J genes are TRBV24-1 and TRBJ2-7; 10 nucleotides match TRBD2. The germline gives CDR1 KGHDR, CDR2 SFDVKD. This CDR3 has 14 residues. Losses at the gene ends were 4 bases for V and 4 bases for J; bases not matched to a gene: 3. The chain's CDR3 is CATSEASGGYEQYF. In DNA, the CDR3 is TGTGCCACCAGTGAGGCTAGCGGGGGATACGAGCAGTACTTC.

This clonotype was observed a few times. The J gene is TRBJ2-7, the V gene TRBV28, with D unresolved. The CDR3 is 14 amino acids. The V and J ends lost 2 bases and 2 bases respectively, with 10 bases between them. Per germline, CDR1 MDHEN and CDR2 SYDVKM. CDR3 residues: CASSLRPETYEQYF. In DNA form, the CDR3 reads TGTGCCAGCAGTTTACGCCCGGAGACCTACGAGCAGTACTTC.

This clonotype was seen a handful of times. The chain carries TRBV11-2 and TRBJ2-1; 10 positions match TRBD1. The CDR3 spans 13 residues. CDR1 is SGHAT, CDR2 FQNNGV, per germline. The V gene end was trimmed by 1 base and the J gene end by 15 bases; junction bases not matched to a gene: 6. CDR3 amino acids: CASSLGQGAWVFF. CDR3 bases: TGTGCCAGCAGCTTAGGACAGGGGGCGTGGGTGTTCTTC.